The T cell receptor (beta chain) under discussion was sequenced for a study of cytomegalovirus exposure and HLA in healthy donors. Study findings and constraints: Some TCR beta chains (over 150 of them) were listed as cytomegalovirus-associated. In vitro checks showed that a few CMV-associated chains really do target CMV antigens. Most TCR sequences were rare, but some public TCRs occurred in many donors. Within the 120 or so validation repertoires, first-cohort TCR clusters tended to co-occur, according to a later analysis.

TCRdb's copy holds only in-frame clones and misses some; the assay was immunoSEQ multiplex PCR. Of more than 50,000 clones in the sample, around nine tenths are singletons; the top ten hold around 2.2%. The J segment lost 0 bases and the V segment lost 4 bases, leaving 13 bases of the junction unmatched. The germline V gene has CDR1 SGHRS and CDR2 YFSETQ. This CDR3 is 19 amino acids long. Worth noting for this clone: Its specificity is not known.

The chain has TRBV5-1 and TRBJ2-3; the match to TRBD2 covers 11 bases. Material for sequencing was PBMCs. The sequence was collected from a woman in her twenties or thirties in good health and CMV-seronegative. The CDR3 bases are TGCGCCAGCAGCACTCCCGGGGACTCTAGCGGGAGGAGCACAGATACGCAGTATTTT. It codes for CASSTPGDSSGRSTDTQYF.